Listed here are 8 T cell receptor beta chains from one sample, sequenced in a study of blood T cell repertoires in COVID-19. The repertoire was sequenced with immunoSEQ multiplex PCR; TCRdb's copy has only in-frame clones and lacks some. The table has 170,000 or so clones, 90% to 95% seen once. Sequencing was done on a sample of peripheral blood. Receptors originate from a middle-aged man with acute or convalescent COVID-19.

V gene TRBV27 combines with J gene TRBJ2-3; 9 bases map to TRBD2. Trimming cost V 5 bases and J 5 bases; bases outside gene matches: 2. The V gene's germline CDR1 is MNHEY and CDR2 SMNVEV (reference sequence). The CDR3 totals 13 residues. This CDR3 is CASSLSGRDTQYF. The CDR3, as DNA: TGTGCCAGCAGTCTTAGCGGGAGAGATACGCAGTATTTT.

The CDR3 DNA is TGTGCCAGCTCACCCGGACAGGTCTCCTACGAGCAGTACTTC. This encodes CASSPGQVSYEQYF. The V gene is TRBV18, the J gene TRBJ2-7; 7 nucleotides line up with TRBD1. The CDR3 loop spans 14 amino acids. Trimming at V came to 3 bases and at J to 0 bases, leaving 2 bases not matched to a gene. Germline CDR1 KGHSH, CDR2 LQKENI.

This chain connects TRBV6-2 or TRBV6-3 to TRBJ2-7; the D gene is possibly TRBD1 (5 bases). Germline V gives CDR1 MNHEY, CDR2 SVGEGT. The CDR3 is 13 residues long. The V end lost 6 bases, the J end lost 6 bases, and 15 bases lay between the germline ends. CDR3 amino acids: CASSFLDKGEQYV. The CDR3 DNA is TGTGCCAGCAGCTTCCTGGACAAAGGCGAGCAGTACGTC.

This chain joins TRBV24-1 and TRBJ2-5; TRBD2 might be the D (6 bases). There are 16 residues in the CDR3. Germline assignment: CDR1 KGHDR and CDR2 SFDVKD. V lost 3 bases, J lost 0 bases, and 13 bases lay in between. In DNA form, the CDR3 reads TGTGCCACCAGTGATGTGGCGGGGCCGTACCAAGAGACCCAGTACTTC. Protein product: CATSDVAGPYQETQYF.

J is TRBJ1-2 and V is TRBV27, with TRBD1 matching over 10 bases. The junction had 8 bases not matched to a gene; V was cut back by 4 bases and J by 0 bases. CDR3 length: 17 amino acids. Germline values: CDR1 MNHEY, CDR2 SMNVEV (reference sequence). For the CDR3, the DNA is TGTGCCAGCAGTTCAATTCTAGGACAGGGGGCTAACTATGGCTACACCTTC. As protein: CASSSILGQGANYGYTF.

This rearrangement joins TRBV6-5 to TRBJ1-1, with a tentative D call TRBD1 (5 bases). Looked up from germline, CDR1 is MNHEY and CDR2 is SVGAGI. CDR3 size: 14 residues. Trimming shortened V by 4 bases and J by 0 bases, and 9 bases separated the two germline ends. CDR3 coding DNA: TGTGCCAGCAGTTTCCACAGGATGAACACTGAAGCTTTCTTT. As protein: CASSFHRMNTEAFF.

This chain connects TRBV6-5 to TRBJ2-3; 8 bases fit TRBD2. J lost 3 bases, V lost 10 bases, and 9 bases had no gene match. Per the germline V gene, CDR1 is MNHEY and CDR2 is SVGAGI. The CDR3 length is 14 residues. The CDR3, as DNA: TGTGCCACCAGGGATGGGACTAGTACAGATACGCAGTATTTT. Translating gives CATRDGTSTDTQYF.

V is TRBV30 and J is TRBJ1-1; 7 bases are shared with TRBD1. The junction had 7 bases not matched to a gene; V was cut back by 7 bases and J by 2 bases. Per germline, CDR1 GTSNPN and CDR2 SVGIG (reference sequence). The CDR3 runs 13 residues. The CDR3 DNA is TGTGCCTACCAGAGGGACAGCAACACTGAAGCTTTCTTT. Encoded protein: CAYQRDSNTEAFF.